The rows below give T cell receptor beta chains drawn from one sample of a study of blood T cell repertoires in COVID-19. Clones were read by immunoSEQ multiplex PCR, and TCRdb kept only the in-frame ones, dropping some. The table has approximately 260,000 clones, about four fifths seen once; the top ten hold approximately 10%. The source material was peripheral blood. All receptors derive from a woman of 80 years or more with acute or convalescent COVID-19. Both conserved end residues are part of each CDR3. The D gene is left open where the match is weak. A clone size is listed for some rows: how often the clone was seen (once, few, many), or a class if it is expanded.

V	J	D	size	length	CDR3	DNA
TRBV7-6	TRBJ2-3	TRBD2	NA	17	CASSLKASGGAGDTQYF	TGTGCCAGCAGCTTAAAGGCTAGCGGGGGGGCTGGGGATACGCAGTATTTT
TRBV7-3	TRBJ2-3	NA	NA	13	CASSVRRTGTQYF	TGTGCCAGCAGCGTACGGAGGACGGGTACGCAGTATTTT
TRBV13	TRBJ1-3	NA	NA	13	CASSLGQGNTIYF	TGTGCCAGCAGCCTCGGACAGGGAAACACCATATATTTT
TRBV18	TRBJ1-5	NA	many	15	CASSIDQGRDQPQHF	TGTGCCAGCTCGATAGACCAGGGAAGGGATCAGCCCCAGCATTTT
TRBV6-5	TRBJ2-5	TRBD2	NA	15	CASSYWGSGASDQYF	TGTGCCAGCAGTTACTGGGGTAGCGGGGCATCGGACCAGTACTTC
TRBV19	TRBJ2-2	TRBD1	NA	14	CASRGTGNTGELFF	TGTGCCAGTAGAGGGACAGGGAACACCGGGGAGCTGTTTTTT
TRBV2	TRBJ2-2	NA	once	14	CASSGRRGTGELFF	TGTGCCAGCAGTGGAAGGAGGGGCACCGGGGAGCTGTTTTTT
TRBV16	TRBJ1-6	NA	NA	15	CASSQSSQAGSPLHF	TGTGCCAGCAGCCAAAGTTCCCAGGCGGGTTCACCCCTCCACTTT
TRBV5-1	TRBJ2-1	TRBD1	NA	16	CASSPTGQEPLSEQFF	TGCGCCAGCAGCCCTACGGGACAGGAGCCTCTAAGCGAGCAGTTCTTC
TRBV11-2	TRBJ1-1	NA	NA	15	CASSFTAGLNTEAFF	TGTGCCAGCAGCTTTACCGCAGGGTTGAACACTGAAGCTTTCTTT
TRBV5-1	TRBJ2-6	NA	NA	17	CASSLSYSGSGANVLTF	TGCGCCAGCAGCCTGTCATATTCGGGCTCTGGGGCCAACGTCCTGACTTTC
TRBV7-2	TRBJ2-3	NA	NA	12	CASSAVTDTQYF	TGTGCCAGCAGCGCAGTCACAGATACGCAGTATTTT
TRBV7-2	TRBJ2-1	TRBD2	NA	14	CASSPGLAGAEQFF	TGTGCCAGCAGCCCGGGACTAGCGGGCGCTGAGCAGTTCTTC
TRBV9	TRBJ2-1	TRBD1	once	15	CASSVGGTGKNEQFF	TGTGCCAGCAGCGTAGGGGGGACAGGGAAAAATGAGCAGTTCTTC
TRBV9	TRBJ2-7	TRBD2	NA	15	CASSPLGGLPYEQYF	TGTGCCAGCAGCCCTTTGGGGGGGTTACCCTACGAGCAGTACTTC
TRBV18	TRBJ2-2	TRBD1	once	16	CASSPGTGANTGELFF	TGTGCCAGCTCACCCGGGACAGGGGCTAACACCGGGGAGCTGTTTTTT
TRBV5-8	TRBJ1-4	NA	NA	15	CASSLAGLANEKLFF	TGTGCCAGCAGCTTGGCAGGGTTAGCTAATGAAAAACTGTTTTTT
TRBV10-2	TRBJ1-2	TRBD1	NA	14	CASTTDRAGYGYTF	TGCGCCAGCACCACGGACAGGGCTGGGTATGGCTACACCTTC
TRBV19	TRBJ1-3	NA	NA	14	CASSTGDSGNTIYF	TGTGCCAGTAGTACAGGCGACTCTGGAAACACCATATATTTT
TRBV19	TRBJ1-5	NA	NA	12	CASLPTGGPLHF	TGTGCCAGTTTGCCCACGGGGGGGCCCCTGCATTTT
TRBV18	TRBJ2-5	NA	NA	15	CASSPNQGMQETQYF	TGTGCCAGCTCACCGAACCAGGGGATGCAAGAGACCCAGTACTTC
TRBV28	TRBJ2-5	TRBD2	NA	14	CASSPGGWQETQYF	TGTGCCAGCAGCCCGGGGGGGTGGCAAGAGACCCAGTACTTC
TRBV5-1	TRBJ2-3	NA	once	14	CASSLQGSADTQYF	TGCGCCAGCAGCTTGCAGGGTTCAGCAGATACGCAGTATTTT